This T cell receptor beta chain was sequenced during a study of beta chain features in type 1 diabetes (dated by TCRdb to the late 2010s). Study-level background: Mean age, gender distribution, total cell number and subset yield did not differ between patients and healthy donors. A total of roughly 100,000,000 sorted cells were examined across all samples, and the number of cells per subset was strongly correlated with RNA yield. In the study, TCRB repertoires of sorted circulating CD4+ T cell subsets from recently diagnosed type 1 diabetes patients were compared with those of matched healthy donors. Naive and central memory subsets were obtained from all 28 donors, but regulatory and stem cell-like memory subsets were isolated from only 8 patients and 8 healthy donors. General study outcomes and caveats: At VDJ recombination sites, type 1 diabetes patients had fewer insertions and more deleted nucleotides, which implies abnormalities in thymic rearrangement. Sequencing cDNA rather than genomic DNA could over-represent highly expressing activated cells, although activation and CD3 levels did not differ between groups. Only small numbers of individuals were included in the HLA sub-analyses, which left unresolved whether HLA type had any influence on TCRB rearrangement. A moderate but significant shortening of TCRB CDR3 length was observed in type 1 diabetes patients in all four CD4+ subsets. PCR might favor shorter templates, but patient and control samples were amplified and corrected together, so any skew would affect both groups equally. Naive, central memory and regulatory TCRB repertoires appeared to be more alike among patients than among healthy donors.

The entire amount of isolated RNA was reverse transcribed using the High Capacity cDNA Reverse Transcription Kit, so the sequenced TCRB transcripts were expressed ones. Survey-depth immunoSEQ sequencing was performed on stem cell-like memory T cell samples, with an average of around 970,000 total reads per sample. After sorted cells were lysed in RLT buffer, RNA was extracted with DNase-treated RNeasy Micro or Mini kits, with the choice depending on cell number. To prevent cross-contamination, every cell subset was processed on its own, while patient and healthy donor samples were processed together. TCRB sequences were amplified from cDNA with the immunoSEQ multiplex PCR, producing 87-bp fragments spanning the CDR3 region. Sequencing of the amplicons was done on the Illumina HiSeq platform. In the original analysis: Synthetic template baselines were used to correct PCR bias computationally, reads within Hamming distance 2 were collapsed, and singletons that could not be merged were discarded. Reads were aligned to IMGT to assign V, D and J genes, CDR3 length, and insertions or deletions at six rearrangement sites. Within each subset, clonotype counts were normalized to sorted cell number, after which true diversity and Gini coefficients were computed with the tcR R package. The overlap coefficient, calculated on TCRB nucleotide sequences, was used to measure repertoire sharing. TCRdb obtained this table from immuneACCESS and retained in-frame rearrangements with V and J assigned. These tables miss some clones; where compared with another copy, unresolved V genes account for less than half of the shortfall, and the remainder is unexplained. The DNA was the basis for D and trimming; V, J and clone size are from that table. Across this sample there are approximately 84,000 clones, with 25% to 35% seen only once. The ten largest account for over 0.35% of the sample.

On this clone: Its antigen is currently not known. No clone much larger than this one lies a single base away; base qualities are absent.

CDR1 SGDLS and CDR2 YYNGEE were looked up in the germline V gene. The junction shows trimming of 2 bases on V and 5 bases on J, plus 14 bases between the germline ends. Including the terminal cysteine and phenylalanine, the CDR3 comprises 14 residues. Here the CDR3 DNA is all that survives: 42 bases in frame from base 1. Each donor gave one peripheral blood draw, roughly 120 mL on average, collected into heparinised tubes. Using a panel that included CD45RO, CCR7, CD25, CD127, CD95 and CD27, naive, central memory, regulatory and stem cell-like memory CD4+ T cells were sorted on a BD FACSAria II. Every sorted population had a purity above 98%. Right away, PBMCs were isolated by Lymphoprep density gradient centrifugation and were stained directly, with no culture step. So that batch effects would be minimized, each experiment stained and sorted samples in pairs, pairing one healthy donor with one patient.

The rearrangement joined TRBV9 to TRBJ2-7; a tentative D match to TRBD1 spans 6 bases. The receptor was derived from a woman aged 18-35 years in good health. The sample taken for sequencing was stem cell memory CD4+ T cells from blood. The cell subset or site label on this specimen signifies: stem cell-like memory CD4+ T cells. The CDR3 has the sequence CASSVGQGSDEQYF. Read as DNA, the sequence is TGTGCCAGCAGCGTGGGCCAGGGGTCCGACGAGCAGTACTTC.